This passage covers 15 T cell receptor beta chains from one sample sequenced in a study of cytomegalovirus exposure and HLA in healthy donors. Here immunoSEQ multiplex PCR was the method, and the copy in TCRdb shows in-frame clones only, minus some. The table shows tens of thousands of clones, with approximately 97% occurring only once. Sample: PBMCs. The receptor source for this set is a woman between 18 and 29 years old in good health and CMV-seropositive.

J is TRBJ2-6 and V is TRBV28; 8 bases line up with TRBD1. This CDR3 is 19 amino acids long. J was trimmed by 1 base and V by 8 bases; bases with no gene match: 16. Germline-derived CDR1 and CDR2 are MDHEN and SYDVKM. The CDR3 region is CASEYLGRQGASGANVLTF. CDR3 coding DNA: TGTGCCAGCGAATACCTGGGGCGGCAGGGGGCTTCTGGGGCCAACGTCCTGACTTTC.

The rearrangement uses TRBV28 and TRBJ1-5, with D tentatively TRBD1 (5 bases). Trimming removed 7 bases from V and 2 bases from J, with 15 bases in between. CDR1 MDHEN and CDR2 SYDVKM come from the germline V gene. This CDR3 contains 15 residues. The DNA of the CDR3 is TGTGCCAGCAAGGTCCGGGACTCGGGCAATCAGCCCCAGCATTTT. This codes for CASKVRDSGNQPQHF.

The chain couples TRBV7-9 to TRBJ1-1; 7 bases map to TRBD1. V was pared by 5 bases and J by 0 bases, with 6 bases of the junction left unmatched. The CDR3 runs 15 residues. Per germline, CDR1 SEHNR and CDR2 FQNEAQ (reference sequence). In DNA, the CDR3 is TGTGCCAGCAGCGTACAGGGACAGATGAACACTGAAGCTTTCTTT. Its translation is CASSVQGQMNTEAFF.

This chain connects TRBV2 to TRBJ2-1; 11 bases map to TRBD2. The germline V gene has CDR1 SNHLY and CDR2 FYNNEI. The CDR3 runs 13 residues. J was trimmed by 7 bases and V by 6 bases; bases with no gene match: 2. Written as DNA, the CDR3 is TGTGCCAGCAGCCTAGCGGGAGGAAATGAGCAGTTCTTC. Translation gives CASSLAGGNEQFF.

The V call is TRBV7-8, the J call TRBJ1-3, with D possibly matching TRBD1 (6 bases). V lost 3 bases and J lost 4, with 13 bases in between. This CDR3 has 15 residues. Germline V gene lookup returns CDR1 SGHVS and CDR2 FQNEAQ. The CDR3 loop reads CASSLGPGQGNTIYF. The DNA for the CDR3 is TGTGCCAGCAGCTTGGGCCCTGGACAGGGAAACACCATATATTTT.

The chain uses TRBV28 and TRBJ2-1; 9 nucleotides agree with TRBD1. V trimming: 5 bases; J trimming: 2 bases; junction bases outside the gene matches: 4. Germline V lookup: CDR1 MDHEN, CDR2 SYDVKM. The CDR3 consists of 15 residues. The CDR3 nucleotides are TGTGCCAGCAGTGACCGGGACAGGGCCTACAATGAGCAGTTCTTC. It is translated as CASSDRDRAYNEQFF.

This sequence joins TRBV4-1 and TRBJ2-1; weak D call: TRBD2 (5 bases). Trimming removed 0 bases from V and 8 bases from J, with 11 bases in between. Germline V gene sequence: CDR1 MGHRA, CDR2 YSYEKL. The CDR3 runs to 14 residues. The DNA of the CDR3 is TGCGCCAGCAGCCAAGAACTAGGTATATATGAGCAGTTCTTC. Its protein product is CASSQELGIYEQFF.

This chain joins TRBV5-3 and TRBJ1-1; 10 bases are shared with TRBD1. TRBV5-3 falls under the ORF class, with uncertain function. This CDR3 region has 17 residues. The J segment lost 1 base and the V segment lost 5 bases, leaving 11 bases of the junction unmatched. The CDR3 reads CARRPDPGTGANTEAFF. The DNA for the CDR3 is TGTGCCAGAAGACCCGATCCCGGGACAGGGGCGAACACTGAAGCTTTCTTT.

The chain employs TRBV5-5 and TRBJ1-2; D gene unclear. Germline loops: CDR1 SGHKS, CDR2 YYEKEE (reference sequence). The CDR3 runs to 14 residues. V was shortened by 1 base and J by 0 bases, with 7 bases between the two germline ends. The CDR3 bases are TGTGCCAGCAGCTTGTTCCAGGCTAACTATGGCTACACCTTC. Translated, it gives CASSLFQANYGYTF.

This chain connects TRBV10-2 to TRBJ1-2, with TRBD1 identical over 8 bases. CDR1 WSHSY and CDR2 SAAADI come from the germline V gene. The CDR3 runs to 14 residues. J gave up 8 bases and V 3 bases, and 8 bases lay outside the gene matches. CDR3 protein: CASSDLDREGGYTF. CDR3 DNA sequence: TGCGCCAGCAGTGACTTGGACAGGGAAGGCGGCTACACCTTC.

The rearrangement joins TRBV6-5 to TRBJ1-1; no definite D call. Trimming removed 3 bases from V and 7 bases from J, with 6 bases in between. The length of the CDR3 is 11 residues. In germline, CDR1 is MNHEY, CDR2 SVGAGI. CDR3: CASSYRLEAFF. The DNA for the CDR3 is TGTGCCAGCAGTTATCGACTTGAAGCTTTCTTT.

The genes are TRBV5-1 and TRBJ1-1; no firm D call. The V end lost 4 bases, the J end lost 0 bases, and 10 bases lay between the germline ends. CDR1 and CDR2 (germline): SGHRS, YFSETQ. The length of the CDR3 is 14 residues. CDR3 DNA: TGCGCCAGCAGCCAACTAAACATGAACACTGAAGCTTTCTTT. Translating it yields CASSQLNMNTEAFF. The variable domain in full, with the rest retrieved from reference TRBV5-1 and TRBJ1-1, is KAGVTQTPRYLIKTRGQQVTLSCSPISGHRSVSWYQQTPGQGLQFLFEYFSETQRNKGNFPGRFSGRQFSNSRSEMNVSTLELGDSALYLCASSQLNMNTEAFFGQGTRLTVV.

The rearrangement joins TRBV6-6 to TRBJ2-7; D is perhaps TRBD1 (6 bases). CDR3 length equals 12 residues. V lost 4 bases and J 4 bases, leaving 8 bases between the germline ends. The V gene's germline CDR1 is MNHNY and CDR2 SVGAGI (reference sequence). As DNA, the CDR3 is TGTGCCAGCAGTTTTCAGGGGTACGAGCAGTACTTC. This encodes CASSFQGYEQYF.

The V call is TRBV28, the J call TRBJ1-4; D possibly corresponds to TRBD1 (6 bases). The V gene lost 5 bases and the J gene lost 7 bases, with 17 bases spanning the gap. The germline V gene encodes CDR1 MDHEN and CDR2 SYDVKM. CDR3 size: 15 residues. The CDR3 sequence is CASSKMTGTGEKLFF. The CDR3 DNA follows: TGTGCCAGCAGTAAGATGACAGGTACCGGTGAAAAACTGTTTTTT. The full variable domain, rest sourced from reference TRBV28 and TRBJ1-4, is DVKVTQSSRYLVKRTGEKVFLECVQDMDHENMFWYRQDPGLGLRLIYFSYDVKMKEKGDIPEGYSVSREKKERFSLILESASTNQTSMYLCASSKMTGTGEKLFFGSGTQLSVL.

The chain joins TRBV7-9 to TRBJ2-5; the D gene is possibly TRBD1 (5 bases). The CDR3 contains 15 residues. Germline V CDR1 and CDR2: SEHNR, FQNEAQ (reference sequence). V gave up 4 bases and J gave up 3 bases, with 15 bases separating them. As DNA, the CDR3 is TGTGCCAGCAGCTGGCGACAGAGTGCCGAAGAGACCCAGTACTTC. Translating gives CASSWRQSAEETQYF.